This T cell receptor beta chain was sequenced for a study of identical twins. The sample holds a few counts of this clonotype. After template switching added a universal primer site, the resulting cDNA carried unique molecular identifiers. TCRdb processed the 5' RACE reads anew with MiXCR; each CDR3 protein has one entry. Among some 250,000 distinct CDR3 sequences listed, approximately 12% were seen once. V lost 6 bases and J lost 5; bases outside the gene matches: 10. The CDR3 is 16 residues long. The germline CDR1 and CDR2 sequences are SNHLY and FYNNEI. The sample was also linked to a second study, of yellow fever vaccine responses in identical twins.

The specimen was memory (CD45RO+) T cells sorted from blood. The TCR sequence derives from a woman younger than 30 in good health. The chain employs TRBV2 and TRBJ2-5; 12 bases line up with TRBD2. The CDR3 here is CASRTPSGGAEETQYF. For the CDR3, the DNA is TGTGCCAGCAGGACCCCTAGCGGGGGGGCAGAGGAGACCCAGTACTTC.